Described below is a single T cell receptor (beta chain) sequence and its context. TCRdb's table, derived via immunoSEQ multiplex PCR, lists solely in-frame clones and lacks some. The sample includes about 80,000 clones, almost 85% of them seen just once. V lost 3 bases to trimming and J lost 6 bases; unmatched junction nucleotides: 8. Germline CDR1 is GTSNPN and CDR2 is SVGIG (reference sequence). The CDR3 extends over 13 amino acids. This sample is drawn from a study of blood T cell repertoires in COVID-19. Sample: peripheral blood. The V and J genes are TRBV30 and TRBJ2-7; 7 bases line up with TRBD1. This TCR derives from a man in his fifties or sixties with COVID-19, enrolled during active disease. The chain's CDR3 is CAWSRTGPLEQYF. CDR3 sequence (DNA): TGTGCCTGGAGCCGGACAGGCCCTCTCGAGCAGTACTTC.